This TCR beta chain emerged from a study of early T cells in non-severe SARS-CoV-2 infection. Study-wide background: Investigators sequenced bulk RNA drawn from unsorted whole blood, and chains remained unpaired.

Unique molecular identifiers were affixed to single, distinct cDNA molecules. One entry per CDR3 protein results from TCRdb running MiXCR on the 5' RACE reads. This table has about 64,000 distinct CDR3 sequences, 4.9% appearing once. Germline CDR1 reads SGHAT; CDR2 reads FQDESV (reference sequence). J lost 6 bases, V lost 5 bases, and 10 bases had no gene match. The CDR3 is 17 residues long. Findings and limits, study-wide: Anti-spike CD8 responses were favored in VDJdb matching, and private and CD4 specificities were missed.

Of note for this clonotype: Antigen: not known.

The sequence derives from an adult who was a healthcare worker with PCR-confirmed SARS-CoV-2 infection or an uninfected control (not recorded which). The chain recombines TRBV11-1 with TRBJ2-2; 12 nucleotides agree with TRBD1. Sequencing used whole blood. The CDR3 loop reads CASSRRRDRGQAGELFF. The CDR3 DNA sequence: TGTGCCAGCAGCCGACGCCGGGACAGGGGGCAAGCCGGGGAGCTGTTTTTT.